This TCR beta chain emerged from a study of T cell responses to AZD1222 COVID-19 vaccine. As for this clone: Its antigen is undetermined.

Germline loops: CDR1 LGHDT, CDR2 YNNKEL (reference sequence). The CDR3 contains 16 residues. Trimming removed 0 bases from V and 8 bases from J, with 18 bases in between. The study's findings and limits: Every sample of the repertoires postdated the peak T cell response. Spike-specific TCRs gained breadth and depth after people received two AZD1222 doses. Clonal diversity was possibly underestimated, and the donors were mostly white British, with more females. Baseline testing showed seropositivity in only five or six AZD1222 recipients.

The data were produced by immunoSEQ multiplex PCR, yet TCRdb's version contains in-frame clones alone and is incomplete. Among 190,000 or so clones listed, approximately 93% were seen once. Sample: peripheral blood, taken 28 days after the second AZD1222 dose. This clonotype was sampled from an adult who received the AZD1222 COVID-19 vaccine. The J gene is TRBJ2-3, the V gene TRBV3-1 (or the pseudogene TRBV3-2); D is undetermined. Written as DNA, the CDR3 is TGTGCCAGCAGCCAAGATAGAGGTCGGGTCTCCGGTACGCAGTATTTT. Translation: CASSQDRGRVSGTQYF.